What follows are 13 T cell receptor beta chains derived from one specimen sequenced in a study of patients and donors after allogeneic stem cell transplantation. TCRdb ran MiXCR on the RT-PCR reads and lists one entry per CDR3 protein. Among roughly 880,000 distinct CDR3 sequences listed, approximately 18% were seen once. Input material: blood, either unsorted or a sorted T cell fraction (not recorded which). These receptors all stem from a human donor who was either an allogeneic HSCT recipient or a stem cell or donor lymphocyte infusion donor (not recorded which). It is not recorded whose cells these are; they may come from a transplant donor.

This clonotype was detected only a few times. J is TRBJ2-3 and V is TRBV20-1; 12 positions agree with TRBD2. Trimming removed 5 bases from V and 1 base from J; junction bases left unmatched: 7. The CDR3 is made up of 16 amino acids. Germline loops: CDR1 DFQATT, CDR2 SNEGSKA (reference sequence). CDR3 coding DNA: TGCAGTGCTCGGGTGGGGACTAGCGGGCGCACAGATACGCAGTATTTT. Translated: CSARVGTSGRTDTQYF.

V usage is TRBV5-1 and J usage is TRBJ2-1; TRBD1 matches at 9 bases. This CDR3 has 17 residues. CDR1 and CDR2 from the germline V gene are SGHRS and YFSETQ. J gave up 3 bases and V 4 bases, and 11 bases lay outside the gene matches. The CDR3 region is CASSKEVPGQGYNEQFF. The CDR3 DNA follows: TGCGCCAGCAGCAAGGAGGTCCCGGGACAGGGCTACAATGAGCAGTTCTTC.

This clonotype has only a few counts. V and J are TRBV7-8 and TRBJ2-2, with 10 positions matching TRBD2. J was trimmed by 0 bases and V by 1 base; bases with no gene match: 8. Germline CDR1 SGHVS, CDR2 FQNEAQ. The CDR3 length is 19 residues. CDR3 sequence reads: CASSLVSALAGANTGELFF. The CDR3 nucleotides are TGTGCCAGCAGCTTAGTATCTGCCCTAGCGGGGGCGAACACCGGGGAGCTGTTTTTT.

In its sample, this clonotype was seen a few times. The V gene is TRBV7-3, the J gene TRBJ2-2, with D tentatively TRBD1 or TRBD2 (5 bases each). The V and J ends lost 1 base and 6 bases respectively, with 15 bases between them. CDR1 is SGHTA and CDR2 is FQGTGA in the germline V gene. This CDR3 is 16 amino acids long. This chain's CDR3 is CASSLKGTLGSGELFF. The CDR3 region has the DNA TGTGCCAGCAGCTTAAAGGGGACCTTGGGGTCCGGGGAGCTGTTTTTT.

This clonotype was detected a few times. V and J are TRBV5-1 and TRBJ2-7; D is undetermined. There are 14 residues in the CDR3. Germline V gene sequence: CDR1 SGHRS, CDR2 YFSETQ. The ends were cut back, 2 bases at V and 2 bases at J, with 11 bases in the middle. In DNA form, the CDR3 reads TGCGCCAGCAGCTTAAACTTTGGAGCCTACGAGCAGTACTTC. This sequence encodes CASSLNFGAYEQYF.

The chain carries TRBV7-3 and TRBJ1-6, with a weak D call TRBD1 (5 bases). Trimming pared 5 bases from V and 7 bases from J, leaving 18 bases between. CDR3 length equals 16 residues. The V gene's germline CDR1 is SGHTA and CDR2 FQGTGA. The CDR3 protein is CASSKWGKSPNSPLHF. The CDR3 bases are TGTGCCAGCAGCAAATGGGGGAAATCACCGAATTCACCCCTCCACTTT.

The chain is built from TRBV6-5 and TRBJ1-6; D might be TRBD1 (5 bases). Trimming took off 0 bases at V and 0 bases at J, with 9 bases between the two ends. The CDR3 length is 17 residues. CDR1 is MNHEY and CDR2 is SVGAGI in the germline V gene. Written as DNA, the CDR3 is TGTGCCAGCAGTTACTCGCCAGGGAGCTCCTATAATTCACCCCTCCACTTT. Protein sequence: CASSYSPGSSYNSPLHF.

The chain employs TRBV6-5 and TRBJ2-2; D remains unclear. The CDR3 is 14 residues long. The germline V gene encodes CDR1 MNHEY and CDR2 SVGAGI. V was trimmed by 2 bases and J by 4 bases, leaving 8 bases between them. The CDR3 is CASSYGRFTGELFF. Written as DNA, the CDR3 is TGTGCCAGCAGTTACGGGCGGTTCACCGGGGAGCTGTTTTTT.

Details on this clonotype: It may be a read error: a sequence one base away is much more abundant. V is TRBV2 and J is TRBJ1-5; D unresolved. CDR1 is SNHLY and CDR2 is FYNNEI in the germline V gene. Between the trimmed V and J ends, which lost 5 bases and 0 bases, there was a span of 8 bases. The length of the CDR3 is 14 residues. In DNA, the CDR3 is TGTGCCAGCAGTAATGATAATAGCAATCAGCCCCAGCATTTT. It codes for CASSNDNSNQPQHF.

The chain carries TRBV9 and TRBJ2-2; TRBD2 matches at 11 bases. The V gene end was trimmed by 4 bases and the J gene end by 2 bases; junction bases not matched to a gene: 7. Germline V gives CDR1 SGDLS, CDR2 YYNGEE. The CDR3 covers 17 residues. The DNA of the CDR3 is TGTGCCAGCAGCCGAAAGACTAGCGGGACAAACACCGGGGAGCTGTTTTTT. It yields the protein CASSRKTSGTNTGELFF. Variable domain in full (rest from reference TRBV9 and TRBJ2-2): DSGVTQTPKHLITATGQRVTLRCSPRSGDLSVYWYQQSLDQGLQFLIQYYNGEERAKGNILERFSAQQFPDLHSELNLSSLELGDSALYFCASSRKTSGTNTGELFFGEGSRLTVL.

The chain has TRBV5-1 and TRBJ1-2; D uncertain. With 4 bases removed from V and 4 bases from J, the gap between germline ends came to 14 bases. Germline V gene sequence: CDR1 SGHRS, CDR2 YFSETQ. The CDR3 covers 14 residues. CDR3 sequence reads: CASSLDGDIYGYTF. CDR3 coding DNA: TGCGCCAGCAGCCTGGACGGCGATATCTATGGCTACACCTTC.

The chain recombines TRBV12-3 or TRBV12-4 with TRBJ2-3; TRBD2 might be the D (6 bases). CDR3 length: 15 amino acids. V lost 4 bases and J lost 4, with 15 bases in between. This chain's CDR3 is CASSSGDGPPDTQYF. The CDR3 nucleotides are TGTGCCAGCAGTTCGGGAGACGGTCCCCCAGATACGCAGTATTTT.

This clonotype was observed a few times. The DNA of the CDR3 is TGTGCCAGCAGCCTAAGACGTACCGGGACAGGAACCTACGAGCAGTACTTC. Protein: CASSLRRTGTGTYEQYF. This chain uses TRBV11-1 with TRBJ2-7, with 8 bases that match TRBD1. J gave up 2 bases and V 5 bases, and 14 bases lay outside the gene matches. Germline V gene sequence: CDR1 SGHAT, CDR2 FQDESV (reference sequence). There are 17 residues in the CDR3.